Listed here is a single T cell receptor (beta chain). Its antigen is as yet unknown. Library preparation followed earlier protocols using designated TCR primers. One entry per CDR3 protein, called by TCRdb with MiXCR from the PCR reads. This table has approximately 97,000 distinct CDR3 sequences, 30% to 35% appearing once. Trimming left V 2 bases short and J 1 base short, with 8 bases between. This CDR3 spans 14 amino acids. Germline V gives CDR1 SNHLY, CDR2 FYNNEI. This sample is part of a study of molecular identifiers for immune sequencing clone quantification. Overall study results and limits: Spiked Jurkat TCR RNA originating from one cell could reportedly be identified amid some 950,000 naive cells.

Sequencing libraries of naive CD8 cells derived from approximately 20,000 to 1,000,000 sorted cells with 10%, 30% or 50% RNA. The sample consisted of naive CD8+ T cells from blood, with Jurkat cell RNA spiked in. Indicated subset: FACS-sorted CD8+CD4-CCR7+CD45RA+ naive T cells. This rearrangement joins TRBV2 to TRBJ1-1; D uncertain. The TCR was taken from a human donor in good health. Some libraries in this study had Jurkat cell RNA spiked in. This CDR3 reads CASSEKAGNTEAFF. The CDR3 region has the DNA TGTGCCAGCAGTGAAAAGGCAGGGAACACTGAAGCTTTCTTT.